This TCR beta chain was identified in a study of blood T cell repertoires in COVID-19. Study details: COVID-19 samples collected from the United States, Italy and Spain covered acute and convalescent phases. T cells, B-cell-depleted T cells, or PBMCs provided the cDNA or gDNA that served as material.

V was clipped by 0 bases and J by 0 bases, with 9 bases between them. The CDR3 is 15 amino acids. In germline, CDR1 is LGHNA, CDR2 YSLEER. Per the original methods: Researchers report that nucleated cell counts were estimated from reference gene primer amplification. The data were produced by immunoSEQ multiplex PCR, yet TCRdb's version contains in-frame clones alone and is incomplete. Clonal size and the V and J genes are those of that table, whereas D and trimming came from the DNA. The sample holds more than 250,000 clones, more than 70% seen once. The sample holds one count of this clone. This TCR was recovered from a woman between 50 and 59 years old with acute or convalescent COVID-19. The gene calls are TRBV4-3 and TRBJ2-7; a possible D gene is TRBD1 (5 bases). The sequenced material came from peripheral blood. This CDR3 is CASSQDQGTSYEQYF. In nucleotides, the CDR3 is TGCGCCAGCAGCCAAGACCAGGGAACCTCCTACGAGCAGTACTTC.